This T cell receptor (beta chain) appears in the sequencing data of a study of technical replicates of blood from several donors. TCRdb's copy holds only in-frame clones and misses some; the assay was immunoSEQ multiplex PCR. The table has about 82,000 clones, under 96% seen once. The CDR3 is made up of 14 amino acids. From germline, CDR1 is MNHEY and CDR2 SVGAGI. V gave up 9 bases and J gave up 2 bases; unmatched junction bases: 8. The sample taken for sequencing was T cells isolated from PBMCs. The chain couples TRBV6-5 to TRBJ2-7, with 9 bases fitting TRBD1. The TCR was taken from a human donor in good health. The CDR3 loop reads CASHRDRETYEQYF. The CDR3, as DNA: TGTGCCAGTCACCGGGACAGGGAGACCTACGAGCAGTACTTC.